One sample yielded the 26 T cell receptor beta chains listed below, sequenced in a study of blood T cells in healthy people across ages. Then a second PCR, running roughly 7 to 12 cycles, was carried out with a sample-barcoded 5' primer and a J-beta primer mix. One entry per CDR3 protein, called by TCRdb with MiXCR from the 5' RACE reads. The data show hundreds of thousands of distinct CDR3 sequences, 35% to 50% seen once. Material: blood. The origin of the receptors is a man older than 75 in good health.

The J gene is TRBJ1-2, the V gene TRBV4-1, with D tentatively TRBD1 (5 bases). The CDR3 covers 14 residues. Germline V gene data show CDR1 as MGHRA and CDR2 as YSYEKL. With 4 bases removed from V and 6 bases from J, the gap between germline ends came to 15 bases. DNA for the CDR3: TGCGCCAGCAGCCGCGTTACAGGTTCTCATGGCTACACCTTC. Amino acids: CASSRVTGSHGYTF.

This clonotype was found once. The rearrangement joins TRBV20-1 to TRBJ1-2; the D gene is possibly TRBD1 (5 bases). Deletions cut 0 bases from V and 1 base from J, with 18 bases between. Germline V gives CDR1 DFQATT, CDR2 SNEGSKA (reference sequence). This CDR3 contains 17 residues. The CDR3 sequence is CSARDPGRQNLNYGYTF. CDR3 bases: TGCAGTGCTAGAGATCCGGGGCGACAGAACCTTAACTATGGCTACACCTTC.

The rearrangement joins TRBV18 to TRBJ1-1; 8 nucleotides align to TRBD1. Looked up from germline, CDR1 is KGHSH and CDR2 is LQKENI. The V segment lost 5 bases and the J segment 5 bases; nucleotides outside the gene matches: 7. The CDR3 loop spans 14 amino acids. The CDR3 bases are TGTGCCAGCTCAAAGGACAGGGTTGGGACTGAAGCTTTCTTT. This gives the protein CASSKDRVGTEAFF. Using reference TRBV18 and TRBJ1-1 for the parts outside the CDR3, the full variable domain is NAGVMQNPRHLVRRRGQEARLRCSPMKGHSHVYWYRQLPEEGLKFMVYLQKENIIDESGMPKERFSAEFPKEGPSILRIQQVVRGDSAAYFCASSKDRVGTEAFFGQGTRLTVV.

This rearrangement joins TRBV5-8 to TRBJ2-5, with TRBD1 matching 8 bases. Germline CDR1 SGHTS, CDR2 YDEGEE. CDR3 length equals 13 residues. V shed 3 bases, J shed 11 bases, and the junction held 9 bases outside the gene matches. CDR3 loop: CASSWTGRNEQYF. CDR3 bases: TGTGCCAGCAGCTGGACAGGGCGGAATGAGCAGTACTTC. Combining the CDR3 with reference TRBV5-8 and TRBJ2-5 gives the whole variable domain EAGVTQSPTHLIKTRGQQATLRCSPISGHTSVYWYQQALGLGLQFLLWYDEGEERNRGNFPPRFSGRQFPNYSSELNVNALELEDSALYLCASSWTGRNEQYFGPGTRLLVL.

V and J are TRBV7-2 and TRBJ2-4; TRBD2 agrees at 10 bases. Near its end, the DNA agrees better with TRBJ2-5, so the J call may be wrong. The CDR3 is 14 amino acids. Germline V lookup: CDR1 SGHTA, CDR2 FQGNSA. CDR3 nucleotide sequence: TGTGCCAGCAGCTTACAGCGGGGGGGAGAGACCCAGTACTTC. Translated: CASSLQRGGETQYF.

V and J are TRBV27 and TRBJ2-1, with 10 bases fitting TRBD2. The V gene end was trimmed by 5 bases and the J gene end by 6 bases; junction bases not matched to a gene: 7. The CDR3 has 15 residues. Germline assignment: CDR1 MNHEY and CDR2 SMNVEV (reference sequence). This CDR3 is CASSQLAGSPNEQFF. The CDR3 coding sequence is TGTGCCAGCAGTCAACTAGCGGGGTCTCCCAATGAGCAGTTCTTC.

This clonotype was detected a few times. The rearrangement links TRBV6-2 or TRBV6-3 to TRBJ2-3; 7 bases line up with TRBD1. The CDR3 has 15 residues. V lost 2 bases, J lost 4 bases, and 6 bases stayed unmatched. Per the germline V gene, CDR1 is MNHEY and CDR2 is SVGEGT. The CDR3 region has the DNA TGTGCCAGCAGTTACCAGCAGGGGGTTGCAGATACGCAGTATTTT. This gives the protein CASSYQQGVADTQYF.

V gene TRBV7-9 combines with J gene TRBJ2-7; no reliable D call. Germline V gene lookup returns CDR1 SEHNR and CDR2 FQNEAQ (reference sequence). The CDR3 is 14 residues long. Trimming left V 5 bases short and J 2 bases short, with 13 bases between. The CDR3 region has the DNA TGTGCCAGCAGCGTTGGTTCGGATACCTACGAGCAGTACTTC. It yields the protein CASSVGSDTYEQYF.

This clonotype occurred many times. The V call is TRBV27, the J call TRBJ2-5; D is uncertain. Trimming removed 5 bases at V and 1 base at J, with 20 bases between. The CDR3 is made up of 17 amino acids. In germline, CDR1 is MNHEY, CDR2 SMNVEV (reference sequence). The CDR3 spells CASSPSDGSWVQETQYF. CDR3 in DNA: TGTGCCAGCAGTCCGTCGGACGGGTCGTGGGTCCAAGAGACCCAGTACTTC.

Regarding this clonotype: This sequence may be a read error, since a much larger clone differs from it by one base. The CDR3 nucleotides read TGTGCCAGCAGTGAAGGTAGCGGAGGCCCCTACGAGCAGTTCTTC. Translation: CASSEGSGGPYEQFF. The chain has TRBV2 and TRBJ2-1; perhaps TRBD2 as D (6 bases). This CDR3 is built from 15 residues. Germline CDR1 SNHLY, CDR2 FYNNEI. The V and J ends lost 1 base and 10 bases respectively, with 17 bases between them. The whole variable domain, remainder taken from reference TRBV2 and TRBJ2-1, is EPEVTQTPSHQVTQMGQEVILRCVPISNHLYFYWYRQILGQKVEFLVSFYNNEISEKSEIFDDQFSVERPDGSNFTLKIRSTKLEDSAMYFCASSEGSGGPYEQFFGPGTRLTVL.

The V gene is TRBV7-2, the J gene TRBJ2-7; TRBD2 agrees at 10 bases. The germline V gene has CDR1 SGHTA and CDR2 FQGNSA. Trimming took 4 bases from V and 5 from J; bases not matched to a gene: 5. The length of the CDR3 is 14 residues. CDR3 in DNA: TGTGCCAGCAGCTCAGCGGGAGGGCCGGACGAGCAGTACTTC. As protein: CASSSAGGPDEQYF.

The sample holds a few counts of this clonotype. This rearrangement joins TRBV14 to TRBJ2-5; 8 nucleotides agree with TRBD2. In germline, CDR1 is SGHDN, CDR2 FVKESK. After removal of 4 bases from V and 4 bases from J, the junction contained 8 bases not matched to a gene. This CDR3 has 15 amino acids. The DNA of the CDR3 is TGTGCCAGCAGCCCAAGACGGGGGGGAGGAGAGACCCAGTACTTC. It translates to CASSPRRGGGETQYF.

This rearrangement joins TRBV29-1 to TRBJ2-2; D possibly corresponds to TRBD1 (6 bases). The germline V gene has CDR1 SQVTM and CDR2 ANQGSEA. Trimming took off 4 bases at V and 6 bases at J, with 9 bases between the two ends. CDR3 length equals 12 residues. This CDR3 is CSVVTGPGELFF. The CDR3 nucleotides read TGCAGCGTTGTCACAGGGCCCGGGGAGCTGTTTTTT.

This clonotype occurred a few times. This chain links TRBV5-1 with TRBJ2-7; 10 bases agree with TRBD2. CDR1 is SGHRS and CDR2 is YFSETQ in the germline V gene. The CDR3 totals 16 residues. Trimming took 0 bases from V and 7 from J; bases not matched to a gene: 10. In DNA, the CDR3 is TGCGCCAGCAGCTTGGCACTAGCGGGAAATTACAATGAGCAGTACTTC. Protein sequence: CASSLALAGNYNEQYF. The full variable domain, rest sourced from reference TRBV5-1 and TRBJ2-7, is KAGVTQTPRYLIKTRGQQVTLSCSPISGHRSVSWYQQTPGQGLQFLFEYFSETQRNKGNFPGRFSGRQFSNSRSEMNVSTLELGDSALYLCASSLALAGNYNEQYFGPGTRLTVT.

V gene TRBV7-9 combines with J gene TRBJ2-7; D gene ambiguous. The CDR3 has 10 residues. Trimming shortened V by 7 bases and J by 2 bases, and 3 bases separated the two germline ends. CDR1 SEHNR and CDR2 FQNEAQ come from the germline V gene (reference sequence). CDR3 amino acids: CASNPYEQYF. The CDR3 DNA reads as TGTGCCAGCAACCCCTACGAGCAGTACTTC. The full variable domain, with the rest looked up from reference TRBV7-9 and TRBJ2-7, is DTGVSQNPRHKITKRGQNVTFRCDPISEHNRLYWYRQTLGQGPEFLTYFQNEAQLEKSRLLSDRFSAERPKGSFSTLEIQRTEQGDSAMYLCASNPYEQYFGPGTRLTVT.

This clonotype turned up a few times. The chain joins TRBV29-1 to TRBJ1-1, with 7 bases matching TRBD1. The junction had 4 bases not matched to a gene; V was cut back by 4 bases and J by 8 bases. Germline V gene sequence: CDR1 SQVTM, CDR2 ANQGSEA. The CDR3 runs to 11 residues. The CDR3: CSVGRGEEAFF. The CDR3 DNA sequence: TGCAGCGTTGGCAGGGGGGAAGAAGCTTTCTTT.

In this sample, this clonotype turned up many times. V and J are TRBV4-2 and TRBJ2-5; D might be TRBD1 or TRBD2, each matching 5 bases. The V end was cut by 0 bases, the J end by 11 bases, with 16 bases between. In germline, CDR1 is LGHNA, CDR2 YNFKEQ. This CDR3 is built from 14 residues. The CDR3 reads CASSQEGRQREQYF. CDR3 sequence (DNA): TGTGCCAGCAGCCAAGAAGGGAGACAGAGGGAGCAGTACTTC.

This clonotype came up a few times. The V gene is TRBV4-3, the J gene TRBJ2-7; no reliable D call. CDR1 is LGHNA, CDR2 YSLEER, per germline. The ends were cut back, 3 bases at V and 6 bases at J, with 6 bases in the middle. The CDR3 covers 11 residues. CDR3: CASSQGIEQYF. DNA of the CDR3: TGCGCCAGCAGCCAGGGTATCGAGCAGTACTTC.

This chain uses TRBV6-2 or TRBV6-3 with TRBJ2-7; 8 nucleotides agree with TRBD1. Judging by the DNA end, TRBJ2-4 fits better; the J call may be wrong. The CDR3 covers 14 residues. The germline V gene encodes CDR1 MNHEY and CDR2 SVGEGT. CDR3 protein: CASNESRDRNIQYF. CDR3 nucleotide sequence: TGTGCCAGCAATGAATCCCGGGACAGGAACATTCAGTACTTC.

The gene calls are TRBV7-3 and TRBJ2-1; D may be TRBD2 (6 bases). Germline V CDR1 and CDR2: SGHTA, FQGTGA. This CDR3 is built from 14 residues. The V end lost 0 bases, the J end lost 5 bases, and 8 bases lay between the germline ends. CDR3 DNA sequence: TGTGCCAGCAGCTTAACCATAGCGGACAATGAGCAGTTCTTC. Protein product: CASSLTIADNEQFF.

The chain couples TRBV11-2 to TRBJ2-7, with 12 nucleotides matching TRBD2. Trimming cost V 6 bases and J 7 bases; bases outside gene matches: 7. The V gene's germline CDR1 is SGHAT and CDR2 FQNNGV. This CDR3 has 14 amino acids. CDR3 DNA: TGTGCCAGCAGTCGACTAGCGGGAGAGTATGAGCAGTACTTC. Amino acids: CASSRLAGEYEQYF.

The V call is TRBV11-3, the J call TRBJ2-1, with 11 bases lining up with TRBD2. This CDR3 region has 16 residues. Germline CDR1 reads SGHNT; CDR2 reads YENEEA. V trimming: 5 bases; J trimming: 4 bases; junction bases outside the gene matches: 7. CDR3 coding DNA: TGTGCCAGCAGCCCCTCGGGACTAGCGGAGTACAATGAGCAGTTCTTC. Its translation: CASSPSGLAEYNEQFF.

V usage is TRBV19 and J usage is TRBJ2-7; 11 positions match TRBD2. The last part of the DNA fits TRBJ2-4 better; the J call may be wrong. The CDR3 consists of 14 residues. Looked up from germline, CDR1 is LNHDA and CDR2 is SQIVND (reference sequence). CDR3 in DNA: TGTGCCAGTAAGGGACTAGCGGAAAAAAACATTCAGTACTTC. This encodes CASKGLAEKNIQYF.

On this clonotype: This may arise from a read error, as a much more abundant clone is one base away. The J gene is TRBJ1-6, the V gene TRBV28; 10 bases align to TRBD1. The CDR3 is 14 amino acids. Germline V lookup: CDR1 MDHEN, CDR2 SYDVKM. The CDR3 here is CASSYRDRGSPLPF. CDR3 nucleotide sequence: TGTGCCAGCAGTTACCGGGACAGGGGCTCACCCCTCCCCTTT.

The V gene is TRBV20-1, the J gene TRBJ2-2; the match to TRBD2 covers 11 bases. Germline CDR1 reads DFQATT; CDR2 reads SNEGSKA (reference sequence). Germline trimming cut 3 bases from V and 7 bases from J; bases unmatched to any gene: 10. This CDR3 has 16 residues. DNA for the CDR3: TGCAGTGCTAGTCTTAGCGGGGGGGCCGTGGTCGGGGAGCTGTTTTTT. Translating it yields CSASLSGGAVVGELFF.

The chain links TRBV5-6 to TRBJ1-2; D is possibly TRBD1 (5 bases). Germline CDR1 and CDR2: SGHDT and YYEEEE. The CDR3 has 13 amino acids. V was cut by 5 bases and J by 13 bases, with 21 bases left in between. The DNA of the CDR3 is TGTGCCAGCAGGACTCGGGACCGTGGAACCCCCACCTTC. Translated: CASRTRDRGTPTF.